These 28 T cell receptor beta chains were all obtained from the same sample, sequenced in a study of graft-versus-host responses after intestinal transplantation. Clones were sequenced by immunoSEQ multiplex PCR, and TCRdb holds only the in-frame ones, with some missing. Of around 13,000 clones in the sample, roughly 81% are singletons; the top ten hold 20% to 25%. The sequences come from PBMCs, collected after intestinal transplantation. The receptors here all came from a human patient who received an intestinal transplant, so some T cells may come from the graft donor.

The chain uses TRBV27 and TRBJ1-1, with 8 bases that match TRBD1. This CDR3 contains 16 residues. In germline, CDR1 is MNHEY, CDR2 SMNVEV (reference sequence). Trimming took 5 bases from V and 4 from J; bases not matched to a gene: 12. The CDR3 is CASSPWGTGLRTEAFF. The CDR3 coding sequence is TGTGCCAGCAGTCCTTGGGGGACAGGATTACGCACTGAAGCTTTCTTT.

V usage is TRBV4-1 and J usage is TRBJ2-5, with TRBD1 matching 7 bases. The DNA end favors TRBJ2-7, so the J call may be wrong. The CDR3 length is 15 residues. The germline V gene encodes CDR1 MGHRA and CDR2 YSYEKL. For the CDR3, the DNA is TGCGCCAGCAGCCAGGGGACAGCGAACTCCTACGAGCAGTACTTC. It encodes CASSQGTANSYEQYF.

The chain is built from TRBV5-1 and TRBJ2-3; 7 bases agree with TRBD2. The CDR3 length is 14 residues. Germline CDR1 reads SGHRS; CDR2 reads YFSETQ. Trimming removed 5 bases from V and 0 bases from J; junction bases left unmatched: 3. The CDR3 coding sequence is TGCGCCAGCAGGAGCGGGATTAGCACAGATACGCAGTATTTT. Translated: CASRSGISTDTQYF.

V usage is TRBV29-1 and J usage is TRBJ2-2; 11 nucleotides match TRBD2. This CDR3 is 15 amino acids long. J gave up 4 bases and V 7 bases, and 8 bases lay outside the gene matches. In germline, CDR1 is SQVTM, CDR2 ANQGSEA. The CDR3: CSGLAGGPGTGELFF. DNA for the CDR3: TGCAGCGGATTAGCGGGAGGGCCAGGCACCGGGGAGCTGTTTTTT.

The chain has TRBV29-1 and TRBJ2-7; D gene ambiguous. The germline V gene has CDR1 SQVTM and CDR2 ANQGSEA. Trimming shortened V by 3 bases and J by 2 bases, and 11 bases separated the two germline ends. This CDR3 is built from 13 residues. The CDR3 loop is CSVETFQAYEQYF. The CDR3 DNA reads TGCAGCGTTGAGACATTCCAAGCCTACGAGCAGTACTTC.

The rearrangement uses TRBV7-8 and TRBJ1-5, with D unclear. Trimming took off 3 bases at V and 3 bases at J, with 12 bases between the two ends. The CDR3 length is 15 residues. Looked up from germline, CDR1 is SGHVS and CDR2 is FQNEAQ. The CDR3 DNA is TGTGCCAGCAGCTTGATCGGCTTACCCAATCAGCCCCAGCATTTT. Amino acids: CASSLIGLPNQPQHF. The whole variable domain, filled in from reference TRBV7-8 and TRBJ1-5, reads GAGVSQSPRYKVAKRGQDVALRCDPISGHVSLFWYQQALGQGPEFLTYFQNEAQLDKSGLPSDRFFAERPEGSVSTLKIQRTQQEDSAVYLCASSLIGLPNQPQHFGDGTRLSIL.

The V call is TRBV19, the J call TRBJ2-3, with D perhaps matching TRBD1 (5 bases). V lost 4 bases and J lost 3, with 8 bases in between. Germline values: CDR1 LNHDA, CDR2 SQIVND (reference sequence). This CDR3 contains 13 residues. The CDR3 spells CASSTRGTDTQYF. CDR3 in DNA: TGTGCCAGTAGTACTAGGGGAACAGATACGCAGTATTTT.

V gene TRBV13 combines with J gene TRBJ1-5, with D tentatively TRBD1 (6 bases). CDR3 length: 14 residues. Deletions cut 0 bases from V and 6 bases from J, with 9 bases between. Germline assignment: CDR1 PRHDT and CDR2 FYEKMQ (reference sequence). CDR3 nucleotides: TGTGCCAGCAGCTTAGGGGCAGGGGTTCAGCCCCAGCATTTT. It translates to CASSLGAGVQPQHF.

This chain links TRBV27 with TRBJ2-5; D may be TRBD2 (6 bases). The CDR3 spans 15 residues. The V end lost 5 bases, the J end lost 5 bases, and 18 bases lay between the germline ends. The germline V gene encodes CDR1 MNHEY and CDR2 SMNVEV (reference sequence). The CDR3 DNA reads as TGTGCCAGCAGTCACGCCGGTGGGGGGAAGGAGACCCAGTACTTC. Its protein product is CASSHAGGGKETQYF.

J is TRBJ2-1 and V is TRBV10-3; TRBD2 matches at 16 bases. CDR3 size: 19 residues. V was clipped by 5 bases and J by 4 bases; unmatched bases: 11. Germline V gene sequence: CDR1 ENHRY, CDR2 SYGVKD. As DNA, the CDR3 is TGTGCCATCAGTAATTCCCCGGGACTAGCGGGAGGGAAATACAATGAGCAGTTCTTC. This encodes CAISNSPGLAGGKYNEQFF.

The CDR3 nucleotides read TGTGCCAGCAGCCCGGACTCTTATCAGCCCCAGCATTTT. It codes for CASSPDSYQPQHF. The gene calls are TRBV27 and TRBJ1-5; D gene uncertain. Per the germline V gene, CDR1 is MNHEY and CDR2 is SMNVEV (reference sequence). This CDR3 spans 13 amino acids. V was pared by 6 bases and J by 5 bases, with 11 bases between.

This chain links TRBV18 with TRBJ1-4; tentative D call: TRBD1 (6 bases). The CDR3 is made up of 17 amino acids. Trimming took off 6 bases at V and 6 bases at J, with 23 bases between the two ends. Per germline, CDR1 KGHSH and CDR2 LQKENI. The CDR3 DNA is TGTGCCAGCTCCTCCCTGGCGATCAGGGGAAGCGATGAAAAACTGTTTTTT. Amino acids: CASSSLAIRGSDEKLFF.

The chain has TRBV6-1 and TRBJ2-7, with D possibly called TRBD1 or TRBD2 (7 bases each). The CDR3 length is 11 residues. Germline values: CDR1 MNHNS, CDR2 SASEGT. V lost 8 bases and J lost 11, with 16 bases in between. The CDR3 sequence: CASAGGRAKYF. The CDR3 DNA is TGTGCCAGCGCAGGGGGGAGGGCGAAGTACTTC.

The V and J genes are TRBV19 and TRBJ2-5, with D possibly being TRBD1 (5 bases). V lost 4 bases and J lost 5, with 11 bases in between. The CDR3 loop spans 13 amino acids. The V gene's germline CDR1 is LNHDA and CDR2 SQIVND (reference sequence). CDR3 sequence reads: CASSTGKGETQYF. The CDR3 DNA reads TGTGCCAGTAGTACAGGGAAGGGCGAGACCCAGTACTTC.

V usage is TRBV6-5 and J usage is TRBJ2-7; 7 bases match TRBD1. This CDR3 has 15 residues. J gave up 2 bases and V 2 bases, and 6 bases lay outside the gene matches. Germline V gives CDR1 MNHEY, CDR2 SVGAGI. CDR3 sequence (DNA): TGTGCCAGCAGTTACGGGACAGCCGGCACCTACGAGCAGTACTTC. This gives the protein CASSYGTAGTYEQYF.

V and J are TRBV14 and TRBJ2-7; possible D gene TRBD1, 6 bases. CDR1 is SGHDN and CDR2 is FVKESK in the germline V gene. CDR3 size: 12 residues. Trimming pared 4 bases from V and 4 bases from J, leaving 8 bases between. The DNA of the CDR3 is TGTGCCAGCAGCCCCCAGGGGTACGAGCAGTACTTC. Its protein product is CASSPQGYEQYF.

The chain recombines TRBV2 with TRBJ2-5; D is perhaps TRBD1 (5 bases). The CDR3 loop spans 13 amino acids. V gave up 6 bases and J gave up 4 bases, with 12 bases separating them. Germline V CDR1 and CDR2: SNHLY, FYNNEI. CDR3 bases: TGTGCCAGCAGCTACAGGCCTCGAGAGACCCAGTACTTC. Translated, it gives CASSYRPRETQYF.

The chain combines TRBV6-5 with TRBJ1-1, with unresolved D. Trimming removed 2 bases at V and 5 bases at J, with 12 bases between. The CDR3 runs 14 residues. The germline gives CDR1 MNHEY, CDR2 SVGAGI. For the CDR3, the DNA is TGTGCCAGCAGTTACGATAGAAGGAGGACTGAAGCTTTCTTT. It translates to CASSYDRRRTEAFF.

The chain joins TRBV2 to TRBJ2-7, with 7 positions matching TRBD1. Unmatched junction bases numbered 12, after V lost 6 bases and J lost 7 bases. The germline V gene encodes CDR1 SNHLY and CDR2 FYNNEI. The CDR3 is 14 amino acids. The CDR3 region is CASSSRRQGEEQYF. In DNA, the CDR3 is TGTGCCAGCAGCAGCAGGAGACAGGGAGAAGAGCAGTACTTC.

This rearrangement joins TRBV2 to TRBJ2-1; no clear D. This CDR3 is 17 amino acids long. The V end lost 5 bases, the J end lost 0 bases, and 17 bases lay between the germline ends. The germline CDR1 and CDR2 sequences are SNHLY and FYNNEI. CDR3 sequence (DNA): TGTGCCAGCAGTAGAATTGCAGGCAGAGGCTCCTACAATGAGCAGTTCTTC. Protein product: CASSRIAGRGSYNEQFF.

This chain uses TRBV6-5 with TRBJ2-7, with TRBD2 matching over 7 bases. The V gene end was trimmed by 7 bases and the J gene end by 7 bases; junction bases not matched to a gene: 16. Looked up from germline, CDR1 is MNHEY and CDR2 is SVGAGI. CDR3 size: 15 residues. The CDR3 DNA sequence: TGTGCCAGCACCAGGACGGGAGGCCACCGGTGGGAGCAGTACTTC. Protein sequence: CASTRTGGHRWEQYF.

V gene TRBV5-6 combines with J gene TRBJ2-1; 8 bases match TRBD2. V lost 2 bases and J lost 4; bases outside the gene matches: 2. CDR3 length: 14 residues. The germline V gene has CDR1 SGHDT and CDR2 YYEEEE. In DNA, the CDR3 is TGTGCCAGCAGCTTAACTAGCGGATACAATGAGCAGTTCTTC. Protein product: CASSLTSGYNEQFF.

The chain has TRBV6-4 and TRBJ2-2; 12 bases map to TRBD2. Trimming at V came to 0 bases and at J to 7 bases, leaving 0 bases not matched to a gene. CDR1 MRHNA and CDR2 SNTAGT come from the germline V gene. There are 15 residues in the CDR3. The CDR3 region has the DNA TGTGCCAGCAGTGACTCGACTAGCGGGAGCGGGGAGCTGTTTTTT. This gives the protein CASSDSTSGSGELFF.

The rearrangement joins TRBV7-8 to TRBJ2-5, with TRBD2 matching 9 bases. V trimming: 5 bases; J trimming: 3 bases; junction bases outside the gene matches: 7. Germline V lookup: CDR1 SGHVS, CDR2 FQNEAQ. This CDR3 spans 15 amino acids. The CDR3 nucleotides read TGTGCCAGCAGCCTCTTAGCGGGAGCGAAAGAGACCCAGTACTTC. This sequence encodes CASSLLAGAKETQYF.

J is TRBJ2-7 and V is TRBV19; 13 positions match TRBD2. The CDR3 covers 15 residues. Germline trimming cut 4 bases from V and 2 bases from J; bases unmatched to any gene: 2. The germline V gene encodes CDR1 LNHDA and CDR2 SQIVND (reference sequence). The CDR3 region is CASSKGLAGTYEQYF. CDR3 sequence (DNA): TGTGCCAGTAGTAAGGGACTAGCGGGGACCTACGAGCAGTACTTC.

J is TRBJ2-7 and V is TRBV7-9; D is uncertain. The length of the CDR3 is 11 residues. Trimming left V 5 bases short and J 0 bases short, with 2 bases between. Germline V gene lookup returns CDR1 SEHNR and CDR2 FQNEAQ (reference sequence). The CDR3 coding sequence is TGTGCCAGCAGCCACTCCTACGAGCAGTACTTC. Its translation: CASSHSYEQYF.

This clone occurred once. The chain links TRBV18 to TRBJ2-2; D is possibly TRBD1 or TRBD2 (5 bases each). Germline CDR1 KGHSH, CDR2 LQKENI. The CDR3 loop spans 15 amino acids. V gave up 0 bases and J gave up 0 bases, with 5 bases separating them. The CDR3 region is CASSPPGANTGELFF. In DNA form, the CDR3 reads TGTGCCAGCTCACCACCGGGGGCGAACACCGGGGAGCTGTTTTTT.

This clone was seen a single time. The chain uses TRBV6-6 and TRBJ1-2; D gene uncertain. CDR1 is MNHNY and CDR2 is SVGAGI in the germline V gene (reference sequence). V lost 1 base and J 0 bases, leaving 9 bases between the germline ends. This CDR3 region has 15 residues. The CDR3 DNA reads TGTGCCAGCAGTTACTATCCCGGCGCTAACTATGGCTACACCTTC. Translating it yields CASSYYPGANYGYTF.